The present entry profiles one T cell receptor beta chain with its context. This CDR3 is built from 15 residues. Germline CDR1 is SEHNR and CDR2 is FQNEAQ (reference sequence). The V gene end was trimmed by 2 bases and the J gene end by 1 base; junction bases not matched to a gene: 1. This sample was included in a study of blood T cell repertoires in COVID-19. The overall study: PBMCs, B-cell-depleted T cells, or T cells provided the cDNA or gDNA that made up the material.

The assay was immunoSEQ multiplex PCR, and TCRdb's table has in-frame clones only and misses some. This table holds approximately 88,000 clones, around 85% found once. V usage is TRBV7-9 and J usage is TRBJ2-2; 7 positions agree with TRBD2. The receptor was isolated from a woman in her 70s with acute or convalescent COVID-19. Sequencing was performed on peripheral blood. The CDR3 DNA sequence: TGTGCCAGCAGCTTACCGGGAGGGAACACCGGGGAGCTGTTTTTT. It encodes CASSLPGGNTGELFF.